This is a list of T cell receptor beta chains from one sample in a study of CXCR3-negative and CXCR3-positive naive CD8 T cells. TCRdb reprocessed the 5' RACE reads; each CDR3 protein has one entry and no DNA is given. This repertoire comprises roughly 120,000 distinct CDR3 sequences; its ten largest clones make up about 0.61%. Source material: naive CXCR3+ CD8+ T cells from blood. The source is a human donor in good health. Some clones in this sample may be carry-over from other donors' samples. Both conserved end residues are part of each CDR3.

v_call: TRBV4-2; j_call: TRBJ2-7; cdr3_aa: CASSQDVEQYF
v_call: TRBV7-9; j_call: TRBJ1-1; cdr3_aa: CASSSGTELKAFF
v_call: TRBV11-2; j_call: TRBJ2-3; cdr3_aa: CASSLDGRVDGTDTQYF
v_call: TRBV21-1; j_call: TRBJ1-1; cdr3_aa: CASSKRGARTEAFF
v_call: TRBV29-1; j_call: TRBJ2-2; cdr3_aa: CSVVLHTGELFF
v_call: TRBV7-9; j_call: TRBJ1-1; cdr3_aa: CASSLVEVNTEAFF
v_call: TRBV12-3/TRBV12-4; j_call: TRBJ2-7; cdr3_aa: CASSLFRVEQYF
v_call: TRBV29-1; j_call: TRBJ2-3; cdr3_aa: CSVEGGDSTDTQYF
v_call: TRBV11-3; j_call: TRBJ1-5; cdr3_aa: CASSLDQPGTDNQPQHF
v_call: TRBV6-2/TRBV6-3; j_call: TRBJ2-7; cdr3_aa: CASSPVSGVQYF
v_call: TRBV5-1; j_call: TRBJ1-1; cdr3_aa: CASRATAGGGSNTEAFF
v_call: TRBV7-9; j_call: TRBJ2-6; cdr3_aa: CASSERGLRSSSGANVLTF
v_call: TRBV5-1; j_call: TRBJ2-1; cdr3_aa: CASSGGTGTYNEQFF
v_call: TRBV29-1; j_call: TRBJ2-1; cdr3_aa: CSARLALYNEQFF
v_call: TRBV3-1; j_call: TRBJ2-5; cdr3_aa: CASSQVNSPIYNEQFF
v_call: TRBV29-1; j_call: TRBJ2-1; cdr3_aa: CSVDMTTYNEQFF
v_call: TRBV24-1; j_call: TRBJ1-2; cdr3_aa: CATSDLLVILNYGYTF
v_call: TRBV29-1; j_call: TRBJ2-3; cdr3_aa: CSVVTVLGEQYF
v_call: TRBV4-3; j_call: TRBJ2-3; cdr3_aa: CASSQEFVGSALDTQYF
v_call: TRBV7-6; j_call: TRBJ2-7; cdr3_aa: CASSLEETGDEQYF
v_call: TRBV6-2/TRBV6-3; j_call: TRBJ2-7; cdr3_aa: CASSIPPSGGYEQYF
v_call: TRBV7-2; j_call: TRBJ1-3; cdr3_aa: CASSLLQGDTIYF
v_call: TRBV12-3/TRBV12-4; j_call: TRBJ2-1; cdr3_aa: CASSSPYRELDNEQFF
v_call: TRBV12-3/TRBV12-4; j_call: TRBJ2-7; cdr3_aa: CASSWGLAARGEQYF
v_call: TRBV2; j_call: TRBJ1-5; cdr3_aa: CASNGANQPQHF
v_call: TRBV5-1; j_call: TRBJ2-5; cdr3_aa: CASSSTQETQYF
v_call: TRBV6-5; j_call: TRBJ1-6; cdr3_aa: CASSPTGPYNSPLHF
v_call: TRBV21-1; j_call: TRBJ2-7; cdr3_aa: CASSNRDLDSYEQYF
v_call: TRBV6-2/TRBV6-3; j_call: TRBJ2-1; cdr3_aa: CASSSTQGERNNEQFF
v_call: TRBV20-1; j_call: TRBJ1-1; cdr3_aa: CSARLQGFHTEAFF
v_call: TRBV29-1; j_call: TRBJ2-3; cdr3_aa: CSSWGDGTQYF
v_call: TRBV29-1; j_call: TRBJ2-1; cdr3_aa: CSVEGWLAGERGEQFF
v_call: TRBV5-1; j_call: TRBJ2-1; cdr3_aa: CASSPHPSDSYNEQFF
v_call: TRBV5-1; j_call: TRBJ2-5; cdr3_aa: CASSLEFGGQETQYF
v_call: TRBV29-1; j_call: TRBJ2-2; cdr3_aa: CSVSGASGELFF
v_call: TRBV28; j_call: TRBJ2-1; cdr3_aa: CPSSEPGTGYNEQFF
v_call: TRBV20-1; j_call: TRBJ2-1; cdr3_aa: CSARGTGTPDVYNEQFF
v_call: TRBV7-8; j_call: TRBJ1-2; cdr3_aa: CASSLEGPPTNGYTF
v_call: TRBV7-3; j_call: TRBJ1-1; cdr3_aa: CASSREHYTEAFF
v_call: TRBV6-5; j_call: TRBJ2-3; cdr3_aa: CASSYGEIGDTQYF
v_call: TRBV29-1; j_call: TRBJ2-3; cdr3_aa: CSVTSGATDTQYF
v_call: TRBV5-6; j_call: TRBJ1-1; cdr3_aa: CASSYRVNTEAFF
v_call: TRBV14; j_call: TRBJ2-5; cdr3_aa: CASSSFAHPEETQYF
v_call: TRBV7-9; j_call: TRBJ2-5; cdr3_aa: CASSALSAGKRETQYF
v_call: TRBV11-2; j_call: TRBJ2-1; cdr3_aa: CASSLDRGLHNEQFF
v_call: TRBV28; j_call: TRBJ2-5; cdr3_aa: CASSSRDRGGETQYF
v_call: TRBV28; j_call: TRBJ2-3; cdr3_aa: CASSPGPASTDTQYF
v_call: TRBV28; j_call: TRBJ2-7; cdr3_aa: CASSFTAGTRDSYEQYF
v_call: TRBV28; j_call: TRBJ2-7; cdr3_aa: CASSSVSATYEQYF
v_call: TRBV5-8; j_call: TRBJ1-5; cdr3_aa: CASSLAARGGNQPQHF
v_call: TRBV9; j_call: TRBJ1-1; cdr3_aa: CASSGPVTGITEAFF
v_call: TRBV7-9; j_call: TRBJ2-7; cdr3_aa: CASSHGSGTGTYEQYF
v_call: TRBV9; j_call: TRBJ1-1; cdr3_aa: CASSQIRDGEAFF
v_call: TRBV29-1; j_call: TRBJ1-2; cdr3_aa: CSVEKGLYGYTF
v_call: TRBV27; j_call: TRBJ2-1; cdr3_aa: CASSQGPILAGAKNEQFF
v_call: TRBV29-1; j_call: TRBJ2-3; cdr3_aa: CSVAGLADSTDTQYF
v_call: TRBV19; j_call: TRBJ2-1; cdr3_aa: CASSFLPRLAGYNEQFF